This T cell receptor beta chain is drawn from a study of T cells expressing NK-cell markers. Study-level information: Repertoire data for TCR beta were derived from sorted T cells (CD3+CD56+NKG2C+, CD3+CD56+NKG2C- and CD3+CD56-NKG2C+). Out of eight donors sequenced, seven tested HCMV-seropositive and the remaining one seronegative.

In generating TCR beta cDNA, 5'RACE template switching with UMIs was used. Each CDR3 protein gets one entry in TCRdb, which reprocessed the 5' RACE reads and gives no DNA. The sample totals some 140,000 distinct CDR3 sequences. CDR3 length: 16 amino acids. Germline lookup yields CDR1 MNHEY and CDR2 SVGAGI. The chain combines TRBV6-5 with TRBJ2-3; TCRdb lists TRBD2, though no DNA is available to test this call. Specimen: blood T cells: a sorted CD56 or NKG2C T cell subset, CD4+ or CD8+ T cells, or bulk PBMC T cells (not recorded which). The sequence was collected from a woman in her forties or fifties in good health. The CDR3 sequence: CASSPGLAGGPDTQYF.